This T cell receptor (beta chain) appears in the sequencing data of a study of T-cell memory formation after mild COVID-19. Study-wide results and caveats: Shrinking CD4+ clones resided mostly in CM and EM, and CD8+ ones in EMRA. The appearance of some responding clones in pre-infection memory suggested that cross-reactive memory joined.

Via MiXCR, TCRdb re-called the 5' RACE reads, giving one row per CDR3 protein. The table lists about 260,000 distinct CDR3 sequences, approximately 8% of them singletons. The sample holds a few counts of this clonotype. Its antigen remains unknown. Trimming removed 3 bases from V and 1 base from J, with 5 bases in between. The V gene's germline CDR1 is LGHDT and CDR2 YNNKEL (reference sequence). The CDR3 contains 13 residues. The TCR originated in a man aged 18 to 29 who had mild COVID-19 (a few samples of this study predate the infection). Cell type and time point are not known. This chain links TRBV3-1 with TRBJ2-3; D uncertain. The sequenced sample consisted of PBMCs or a T cell subset sorted from them (not recorded which). The CDR3 loop reads CASSHGGTDTQYF. The CDR3 DNA reads TGTGCCAGCAGCCACGGCGGCACAGATACGCAGTATTTT.